This record looks at one T cell receptor (beta chain) sequence and its context. This receptor's antigen is unknown. No per-base quality is available; no much larger clone lies one base away. The trial excluded patients who had a history of autoimmune disease or who were on systemic immunosuppression. Peripheral blood for TCR sequencing was drawn from every dose cohort at baseline, at cycle 4 day 1 and at cycle 7 day 1. The samples were drawn from a first-in-human, open-label, multicenter phase I dose-escalation trial of ivuxolimab. Adults with locally advanced or metastatic melanoma, renal cell, hepatocellular, or head and neck squamous cell carcinoma were enrolled in the trial. CD4+ and CD8+ T cells were sorted separately from peripheral blood before TCR sequencing. Genomic DNA was isolated from the sorted cells so that the TCRbeta CDR3 region could be sequenced. The immunoSEQ Assay was used to sequence the TCRbeta CDR3 regions. The clones in this table, taken by TCRdb from immuneACCESS, are in-frame only. Not every clone is retained; where verified, under half of the shortfall comes from an unresolved V gene, and the cause of the rest is unknown. Here the sample has tens of thousands of clones; nearly 90% occur a single time. Approximately 0.35% of the sample rests with the top ten.

The sample belongs to a study of OX40 agonist ivuxolimab in advanced cancers. With respect to the entire study: Ivuxolimab, which targeted the costimulatory receptor OX40 (CD134), was an agonistic, fully human IgG2 monoclonal antibody. Intravenous ivuxolimab was administered to patients every 2 weeks at six dose levels: 0.01, 0.1, 0.3, 1.5, 3 and 10 mg/kg. Among the roughly 54 dose-escalation patients, some 20 had hepatocellular carcinoma, roughly 15 melanoma, 9 renal cell carcinoma and 9 head and neck cancer. A male proportion of roughly 85% and a mean age of about 60 years, ranging from about 23 to 90, were recorded for the dose-escalation cohort. Patients were allowed to have had prior anti-PD-1, anti-PD-L1 or anti-CTLA-4 therapy, and about 40% of the dose-escalation patients had been treated with checkpoint inhibitors. Partial responses occurred in three dose-escalation patients: two with cutaneous melanoma and one with hepatocellular carcinoma. The purpose of peripheral TCRbeta sequencing was to test whether ivuxolimab changed TCR sequence diversity and led to clonal T-cell expansion. The paper describes the monotherapy dose-escalation part (N ≈ 50 patients) of the phase I trial of ivuxolimab. Results the study describes overall, beyond this receptor: At doses of 0.1 to 3.0 mg/kg, clonal expansion of both CD4+ and CD8+ blood T cells was observed from baseline to week 6. In the 0.1-3.0 mg/kg groups, partial responders were among the patients with the lowest normalized peripheral clonal expansion, particularly in CD8+ T cells. Low levels of normalized T-cell clonal expansion were also seen in some patients who did not respond. Antigen specificity was not determined for the clonally expanded peripheral T cells. On average, CD8+ T cells showed more expanded clones than CD4+ T cells after ivuxolimab.

The trim is 7 bases for V and 3 bases for J, with a gap of 10 bases between the germline ends. CDR1 and CDR2, looked up from the germline V gene, are SQVTM and ANQGSEA. Counted from cysteine to phenylalanine, this CDR3 has 11 amino acids. Only the CDR3 region is kept as DNA, spanning 33 bases read in frame from base 1. This receptor was obtained from an adult with an advanced solid tumor such as melanoma, head and neck, liver or kidney cancer. Rearrangement joined TRBV29-1 to TRBJ2-7; too little of a D gene remains to name it. This material consisted of CD4+ or CD8+ T cells sorted from blood, taken in a trial of the OX40 agonist ivuxolimab. The CDR3 region reads CSAALGYEQYF. The base sequence is TGCAGCGCTGCGTTGGGCTACGAGCAGTACTTC.